The 2 T cell receptor beta chains below were found in one sample sequenced in a study of blood T cell repertoires in COVID-19. Method: immunoSEQ multiplex PCR; TCRdb's copy keeps in-frame clones and lacks some. The sample records around 200,000 clones, around 79% being singletons. Sequenced input: peripheral blood. These receptors were taken from a woman aged 40-49 years with COVID-19, enrolled during active disease.

The rearrangement joins TRBV5-1 to TRBJ2-1, with 11 nucleotides matching TRBD1. From germline, CDR1 is SGHRS and CDR2 YFSETQ. The junction had 5 bases not matched to a gene; V was cut back by 4 bases and J by 8 bases. CDR3 length: 14 amino acids. The CDR3 DNA is TGCGCCAGCAGCACCGGACAGGGGGCTTATGAGCAGTTCTTC. Protein product: CASSTGQGAYEQFF.

This clone was observed once. The rearrangement uses TRBV18 and TRBJ1-5, with TRBD1 matching 9 bases. There are 15 residues in the CDR3. Germline loops: CDR1 KGHSH, CDR2 LQKENI. Unmatched junction bases numbered 11, after V lost 5 bases and J lost 9 bases. DNA for the CDR3: TGTGCCAGCTCAAGCACCGGGACAGGGTCTGGGCCCCAGCATTTT. Translating gives CASSSTGTGSGPQHF.